Given below is one TCR beta chain in context. Antigen specificity is unknown. This sample stems from a study of cytomegalovirus exposure and HLA in healthy donors. Study context: An earlier analysis found 120 million or so unique TCR beta sequences from 200 million or so T cells. Study conclusions and caveats: In the analysis, some V segments, TRBV6-2 and TRBV6-3 included, were excluded as indistinguishable.

Vbeta (60) and Jbeta (13) primers were used in the PCR. Assay: immunoSEQ multiplex PCR; the TCRdb copy retains only in-frame clones and omits some. The data contain 130,000 to 150,000 clones, more than 65% of them seen just once; the ten biggest clones take up about 5.6%. V shed 5 bases and J 7 bases; nucleotides not matched to a gene: 14. The CDR3 is 15 residues long. Germline lookup yields CDR1 MDHEN and CDR2 SYDVKM. The sample was PBMCs. The receptor's source is a man younger than 40 in good health and CMV-seropositive. The chain couples TRBV28 to TRBJ2-7, with 7 bases identical to TRBD2. The CDR3 reads CASSLPGRVAGEQYF. The CDR3 nucleotides read TGTGCCAGCAGTCTCCCGGGGAGGGTAGCGGGTGAGCAGTACTTC. The entire variable domain, with the rest obtained from reference TRBV28 and TRBJ2-7, is as follows: DVKVTQSSRYLVKRTGEKVFLECVQDMDHENMFWYRQDPGLGLRLIYFSYDVKMKEKGDIPEGYSVSREKKERFSLILESASTNQTSMYLCASSLPGRVAGEQYFGPGTRLTVT.